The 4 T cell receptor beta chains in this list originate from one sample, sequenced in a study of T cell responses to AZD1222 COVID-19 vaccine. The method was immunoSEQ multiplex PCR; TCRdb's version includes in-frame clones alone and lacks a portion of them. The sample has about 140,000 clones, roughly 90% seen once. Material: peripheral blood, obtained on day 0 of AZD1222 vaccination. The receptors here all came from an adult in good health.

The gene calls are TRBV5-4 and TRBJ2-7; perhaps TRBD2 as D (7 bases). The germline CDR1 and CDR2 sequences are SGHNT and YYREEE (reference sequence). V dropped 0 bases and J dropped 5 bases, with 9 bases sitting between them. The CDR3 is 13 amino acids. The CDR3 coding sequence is TGTGCCAGCAGCTTGGCCGGGGGGCACGAGCAGTACTTC. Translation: CASSLAGGHEQYF.

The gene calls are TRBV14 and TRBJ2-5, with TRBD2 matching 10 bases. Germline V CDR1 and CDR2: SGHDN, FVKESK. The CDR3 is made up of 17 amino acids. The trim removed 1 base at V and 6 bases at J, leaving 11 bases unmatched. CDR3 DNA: TGTGCCAGCAGCCAAGTCGGTCTAGCGGGAGTTGGGAAGACCCAGTACTTC. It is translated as CASSQVGLAGVGKTQYF.

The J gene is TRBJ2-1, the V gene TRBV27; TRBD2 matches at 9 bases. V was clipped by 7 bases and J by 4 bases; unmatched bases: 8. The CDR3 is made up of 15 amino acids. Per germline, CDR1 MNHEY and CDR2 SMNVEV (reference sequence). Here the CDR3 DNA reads TGTGCCAGCATCCCCGTGACTAGCGGTTACAATGAGCAGTTCTTC. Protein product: CASIPVTSGYNEQFF.

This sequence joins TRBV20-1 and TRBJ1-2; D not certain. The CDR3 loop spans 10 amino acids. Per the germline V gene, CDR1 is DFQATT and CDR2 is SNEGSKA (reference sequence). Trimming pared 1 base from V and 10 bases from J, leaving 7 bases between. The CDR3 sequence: CSARGPPYTF. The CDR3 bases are TGCAGTGCTAGAGGCCCCCCCTACACCTTC.